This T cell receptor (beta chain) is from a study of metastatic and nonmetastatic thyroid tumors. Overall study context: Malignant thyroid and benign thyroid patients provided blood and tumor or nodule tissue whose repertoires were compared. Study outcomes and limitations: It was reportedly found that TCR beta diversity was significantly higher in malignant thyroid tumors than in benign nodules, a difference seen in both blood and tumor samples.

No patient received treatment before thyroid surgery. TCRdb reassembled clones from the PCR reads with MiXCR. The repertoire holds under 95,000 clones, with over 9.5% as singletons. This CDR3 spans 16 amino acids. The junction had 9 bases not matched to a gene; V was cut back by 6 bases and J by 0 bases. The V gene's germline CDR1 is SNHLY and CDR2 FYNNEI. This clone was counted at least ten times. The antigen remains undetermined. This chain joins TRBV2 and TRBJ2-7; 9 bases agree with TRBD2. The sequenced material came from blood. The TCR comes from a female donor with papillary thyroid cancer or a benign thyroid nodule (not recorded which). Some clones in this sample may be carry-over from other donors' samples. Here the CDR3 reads CASRGPGGRASYEQYF. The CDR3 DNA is TGTGCCAGCAGGGGCCCCGGCGGGAGGGCCTCCTACGAGCAGTACTTC.